Following are 11 T cell receptor beta chains from one sample sequenced in a study of siplizumab effects on memory and regulatory T cells. Clones were read by immunoSEQ multiplex PCR, and TCRdb kept only the in-frame ones, dropping some. The sample consists of about 120,000 clones, 85% to 95% of them appearing once. Sequenced: non-Treg CD4+ T cells sorted from blood. Every receptor here comes from a human donor in good health.

The V and J genes are TRBV21-1 and TRBJ2-4; TRBD1, the table's D call, lacks a check against the DNA. TRBV21-1 is a known pseudogene. This CDR3 spans 18 amino acids. CDR3 region: CASSKTPLLRTGKNIQYF. Here the CDR3 DNA reads TGTGCCAGCAGCAAAACCCCCCTCCTACGGACAGGGAAAAACATTCAGTACTTC.

The chain joins TRBV5-1 to TRBJ1-2; perhaps TRBD1 as D (6 bases). Germline V lookup: CDR1 SGHRS, CDR2 YFSETQ. V gave up 3 bases and J gave up 2 bases, with 14 bases separating them. CDR3 size: 15 residues. The CDR3 region is CASSSGAGFNYGYTF. CDR3 nucleotide sequence: TGCGCCAGCAGCTCGGGGGCAGGATTCAACTATGGCTACACCTTC.

The V gene is TRBV11-2, the J gene TRBJ2-2, with a weak D call TRBD2 (6 bases). This CDR3 is built from 16 residues. Germline CDR1 SGHAT, CDR2 FQNNGV. V was trimmed by 7 bases and J by 4 bases, leaving 19 bases between them. The CDR3 here is CASTSLRDVGTGELFF. The CDR3, as DNA: TGTGCCAGCACCTCCTTGCGGGACGTTGGCACCGGGGAGCTGTTTTTT. The full variable domain, its missing parts supplied by reference TRBV11-2 and TRBJ2-2, is EAGVAQSPRYKIIEKRQSVAFWCNPISGHATLYWYQQILGQGPKLLIQFQNNGVVDDSQLPKDRFSAERLKGVDSTLKIQPAKLEDSAVYLCASTSLRDVGTGELFFGEGSRLTVL.

The chain couples TRBV6-5 to TRBJ1-2; D is perhaps TRBD1 (6 bases). The CDR3 is made up of 13 amino acids. Trimming shortened V by 5 bases and J by 8 bases, and 15 bases separated the two germline ends. Germline lookup yields CDR1 MNHEY and CDR2 SVGAGI. CDR3 in amino acids: CASSETGVGGYTF. The CDR3 bases are TGTGCCAGCAGTGAGACAGGTGTGGGGGGCTACACCTTC.

The count of this clone is one. V and J are TRBV7-2 and TRBJ2-7, with TRBD2 as a possible D gene (6 bases). CDR1 and CDR2 from the germline V gene are SGHTA and FQGNSA. The CDR3 sequence is 16 residues long. Trimming took 1 base from V and 2 from J, leaving 15 bases between them. The CDR3 region has the DNA TGTGCCAGCAGCTTAGGCGGGGCTAGCCCACCCTACGAGCAGTACTTC. It is translated as CASSLGGASPPYEQYF.

The V and J genes are TRBV10-2 and TRBJ2-5; TRBD2 matches 11 bases. The V gene's germline CDR1 is WSHSY and CDR2 SAAADI. V lost 7 bases, J lost 1 base, and 8 bases stayed unmatched. This CDR3 comprises 16 residues. CDR3 nucleotides: TGCGCCAGCACCCTACAGACTAGCGGGGCCCAAGAGACCCAGTACTTC. Amino acid sequence: CASTLQTSGAQETQYF.

The chain uses TRBV11-2 and TRBJ2-2; D unresolved. Germline assignment: CDR1 SGHAT and CDR2 FQNNGV. Between the trimmed V and J ends, which lost 2 bases and 0 bases, there was a span of 13 bases. This CDR3 has 17 amino acids. CDR3 sequence (DNA): TGTGCCAGCAGCTTATTTTCCGTACGCGCGAACACCGGGGAGCTGTTTTTT. Protein sequence: CASSLFSVRANTGELFF.

The genes are TRBV7-2 and TRBJ2-7; D is possibly TRBD1 (5 bases). The CDR3 contains 15 residues. CDR1 and CDR2 from the germline V gene are SGHTA and FQGNSA. The V end was cut by 1 base, the J end by 2 bases, with 12 bases between. In DNA form, the CDR3 reads TGTGCCAGCAGCTTAGGTCCCGGCAGGGCCTACGAGCAGTACTTC. This codes for CASSLGPGRAYEQYF.

The chain is built from TRBV15 and TRBJ1-5, with D unclear. With 0 bases removed from V and 6 bases from J, the gap between germline ends came to 9 bases. CDR3 length: 14 residues. Germline CDR1 is LNHNV and CDR2 is YYDKDF (reference sequence). The chain's CDR3 is CATSRDLASQPQHF. The CDR3 DNA reads as TGTGCCACCAGCAGAGATTTGGCGTCTCAGCCCCAGCATTTT.

V usage is TRBV6-1 and J usage is TRBJ1-4; tentatively, D is TRBD1 (6 bases). Trimming left V 8 bases short and J 7 bases short, with 17 bases between. CDR3 length: 14 amino acids. Germline V gives CDR1 MNHNS, CDR2 SASEGT. The DNA for the CDR3 is TGTGCCAGCGGGGGGGGGCCCTTTGGTGAAAAACTGTTTTTT. It translates to CASGGGPFGEKLFF.

The chain joins TRBV5-6 to TRBJ1-2; the D gene is possibly TRBD1 (5 bases). Germline V gives CDR1 SGHDT, CDR2 YYEEEE. The CDR3 covers 16 residues. Deletions cut 1 base from V and 0 bases from J, with 13 bases between. The CDR3 protein is CASSLTWGRANYGYTF. CDR3 in DNA: TGTGCCAGCAGCTTGACATGGGGCAGGGCTAACTATGGCTACACCTTC.